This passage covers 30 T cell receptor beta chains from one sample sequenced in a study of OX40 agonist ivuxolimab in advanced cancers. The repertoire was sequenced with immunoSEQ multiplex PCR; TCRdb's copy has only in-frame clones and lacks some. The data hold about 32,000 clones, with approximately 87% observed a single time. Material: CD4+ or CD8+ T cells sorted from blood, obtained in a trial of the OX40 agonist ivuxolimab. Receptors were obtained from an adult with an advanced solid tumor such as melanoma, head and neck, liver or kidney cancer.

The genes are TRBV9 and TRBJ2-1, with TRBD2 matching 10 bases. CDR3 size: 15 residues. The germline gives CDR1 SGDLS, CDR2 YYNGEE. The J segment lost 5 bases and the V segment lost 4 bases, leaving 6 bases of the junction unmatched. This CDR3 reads CASSLSGGANNEQFF. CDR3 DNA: TGTGCCAGCAGCCTAAGCGGGGGGGCCAACAATGAGCAGTTCTTC.

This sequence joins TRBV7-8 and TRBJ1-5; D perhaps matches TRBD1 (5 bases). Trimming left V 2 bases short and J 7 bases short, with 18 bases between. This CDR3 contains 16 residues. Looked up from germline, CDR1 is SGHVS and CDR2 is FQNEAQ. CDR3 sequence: CASSLYARGDRQPQHF. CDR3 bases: TGTGCCAGCAGCTTATACGCACGGGGGGATCGGCAGCCCCAGCATTTT.

CDR3 nucleotides: TGTGCCAGCAGCCCCTTCCAATTCGGGGAGACCCAGTACTTC. This gives the protein CASSPFQFGETQYF. The chain employs TRBV27 and TRBJ2-5; D is unclear. From germline, CDR1 is MNHEY and CDR2 SMNVEV (reference sequence). The ends were cut back, 6 bases at V and 5 bases at J, with 16 bases in the middle. The CDR3 runs to 14 residues.

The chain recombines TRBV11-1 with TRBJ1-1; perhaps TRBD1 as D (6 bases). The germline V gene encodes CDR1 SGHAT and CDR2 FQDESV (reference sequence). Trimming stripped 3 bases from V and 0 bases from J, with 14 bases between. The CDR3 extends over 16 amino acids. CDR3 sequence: CASSFRQGLMNTEAFF. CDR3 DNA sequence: TGTGCCAGCAGCTTCCGGCAGGGGTTGATGAACACTGAAGCTTTCTTT.

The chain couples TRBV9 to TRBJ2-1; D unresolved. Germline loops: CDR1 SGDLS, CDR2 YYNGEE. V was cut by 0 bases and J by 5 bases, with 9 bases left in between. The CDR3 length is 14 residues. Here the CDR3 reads CASSVGSGDNEQFF. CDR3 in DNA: TGTGCCAGCAGCGTAGGGTCAGGCGACAATGAGCAGTTCTTC.

The DNA for the CDR3 is TGTGCCAGCAGTGGGGCAGGGGGCGCGGGGTTCTTC. This translates into CASSGAGGAGFF. The V call is TRBV27, the J call TRBJ2-1; TRBD1 aligns across 8 bases. The CDR3 is 12 amino acids. From germline, CDR1 is MNHEY and CDR2 SMNVEV (reference sequence). The V gene end was trimmed by 5 bases and the J gene end by 15 bases; junction bases not matched to a gene: 9.

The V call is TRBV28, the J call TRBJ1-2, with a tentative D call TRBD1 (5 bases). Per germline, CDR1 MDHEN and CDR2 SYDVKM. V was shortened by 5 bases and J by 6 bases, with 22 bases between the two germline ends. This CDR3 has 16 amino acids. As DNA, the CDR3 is TGTGCCAGCAGTCGGGACGGAGGAAGGGGATTTGATGGCTACACCTTC. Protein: CASSRDGGRGFDGYTF.

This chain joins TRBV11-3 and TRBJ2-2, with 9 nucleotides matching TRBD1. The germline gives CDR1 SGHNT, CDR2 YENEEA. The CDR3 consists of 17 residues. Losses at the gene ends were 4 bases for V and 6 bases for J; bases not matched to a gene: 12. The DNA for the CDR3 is TGTGCCAGCAGCTGGAGGGCCGGGACAGGGAAGCCCGGGGAGCTGTTTTTT. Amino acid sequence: CASSWRAGTGKPGELFF.

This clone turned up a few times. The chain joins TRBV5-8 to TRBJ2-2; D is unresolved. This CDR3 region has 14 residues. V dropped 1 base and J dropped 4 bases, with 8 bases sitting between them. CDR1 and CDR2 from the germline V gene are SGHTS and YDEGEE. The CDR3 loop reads CASSLRWSTGELFF. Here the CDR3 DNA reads TGTGCCAGCAGCTTGCGGTGGAGCACCGGGGAGCTGTTTTTT.

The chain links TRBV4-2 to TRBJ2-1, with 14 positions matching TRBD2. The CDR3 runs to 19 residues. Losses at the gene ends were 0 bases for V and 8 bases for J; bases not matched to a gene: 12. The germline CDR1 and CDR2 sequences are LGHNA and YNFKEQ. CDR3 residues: CASSQDRRTSGRNLDEQFF. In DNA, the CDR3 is TGTGCCAGCAGCCAAGATAGGAGGACTAGCGGGAGGAATTTGGATGAGCAGTTCTTC.

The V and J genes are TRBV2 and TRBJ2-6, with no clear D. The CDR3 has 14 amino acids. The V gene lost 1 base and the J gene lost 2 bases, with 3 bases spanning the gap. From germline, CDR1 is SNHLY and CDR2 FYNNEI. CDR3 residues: CASSEGPGANVLTF. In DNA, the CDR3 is TGTGCCAGCAGTGAAGGCCCTGGGGCCAACGTCCTGACTTTC.

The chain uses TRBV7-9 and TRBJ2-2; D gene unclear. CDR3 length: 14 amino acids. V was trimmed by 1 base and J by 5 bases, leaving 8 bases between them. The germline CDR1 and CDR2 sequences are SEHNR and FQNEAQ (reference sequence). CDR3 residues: CASSLELRTGELFF. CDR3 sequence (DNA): TGTGCCAGCAGCTTAGAATTGCGGACCGGGGAGCTGTTTTTT. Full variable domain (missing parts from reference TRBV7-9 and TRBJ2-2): DTGVSQNPRHKITKRGQNVTFRCDPISEHNRLYWYRQTLGQGPEFLTYFQNEAQLEKSRLLSDRFSAERPKGSFSTLEIQRTEQGDSAMYLCASSLELRTGELFFGEGSRLTVL.

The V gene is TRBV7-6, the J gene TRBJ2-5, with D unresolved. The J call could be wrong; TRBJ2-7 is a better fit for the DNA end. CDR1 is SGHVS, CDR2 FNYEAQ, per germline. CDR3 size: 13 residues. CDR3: CASSFTSAYEQYF. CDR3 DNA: TGTGCCAGCTCCTTCACCTCGGCCTACGAGCAGTACTTC.

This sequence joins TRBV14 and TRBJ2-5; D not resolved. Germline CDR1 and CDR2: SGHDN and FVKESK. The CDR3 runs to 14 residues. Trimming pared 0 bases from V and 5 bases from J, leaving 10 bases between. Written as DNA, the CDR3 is TGTGCCAGCAGCCAAGATCCGGAAGGGGAGACCCAGTACTTC. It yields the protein CASSQDPEGETQYF.

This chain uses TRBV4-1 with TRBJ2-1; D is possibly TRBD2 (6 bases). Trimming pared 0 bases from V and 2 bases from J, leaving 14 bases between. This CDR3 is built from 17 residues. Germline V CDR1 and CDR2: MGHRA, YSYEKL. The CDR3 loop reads CASSQEPTGATYNEQFF. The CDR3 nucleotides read TGCGCCAGCAGCCAAGAACCTACGGGAGCAACCTACAATGAGCAGTTCTTC.

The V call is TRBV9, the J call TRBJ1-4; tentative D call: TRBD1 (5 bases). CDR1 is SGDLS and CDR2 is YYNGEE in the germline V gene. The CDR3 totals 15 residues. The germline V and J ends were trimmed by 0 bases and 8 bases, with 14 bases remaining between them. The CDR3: CASSVVGWEGEKLFF. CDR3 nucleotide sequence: TGTGCCAGCAGCGTAGTAGGATGGGAGGGGGAAAAACTGTTTTTT.

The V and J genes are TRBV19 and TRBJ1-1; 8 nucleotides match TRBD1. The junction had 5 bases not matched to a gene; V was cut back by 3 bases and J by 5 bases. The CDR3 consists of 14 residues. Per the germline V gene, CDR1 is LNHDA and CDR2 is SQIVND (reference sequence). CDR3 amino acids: CASSIETGGTEAFF. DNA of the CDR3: TGTGCCAGTAGTATCGAAACAGGGGGGACTGAAGCTTTCTTT.

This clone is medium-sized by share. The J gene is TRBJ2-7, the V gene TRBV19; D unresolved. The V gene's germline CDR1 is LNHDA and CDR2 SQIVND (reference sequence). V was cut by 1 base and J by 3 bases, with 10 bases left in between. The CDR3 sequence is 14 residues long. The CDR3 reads CASSIAGGSYEQYF. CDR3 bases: TGTGCCAGTAGTATAGCGGGCGGTAGCTACGAGCAGTACTTC.

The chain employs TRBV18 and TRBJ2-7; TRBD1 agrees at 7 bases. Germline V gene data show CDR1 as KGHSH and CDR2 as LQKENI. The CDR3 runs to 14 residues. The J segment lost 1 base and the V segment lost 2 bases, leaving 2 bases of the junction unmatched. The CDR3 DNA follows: TGTGCCAGCTCACCAGAGGGGGCGTCCTACGAGCAGTACTTC. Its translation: CASSPEGASYEQYF.

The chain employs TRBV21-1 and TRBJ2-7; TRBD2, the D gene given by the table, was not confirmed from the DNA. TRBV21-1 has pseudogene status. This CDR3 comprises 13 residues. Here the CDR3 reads CASSKVVLYEQYF. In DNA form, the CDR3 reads TGTGCCAGCAGCAAAGTCGTTCTTTACGAGCAGTACTTC.

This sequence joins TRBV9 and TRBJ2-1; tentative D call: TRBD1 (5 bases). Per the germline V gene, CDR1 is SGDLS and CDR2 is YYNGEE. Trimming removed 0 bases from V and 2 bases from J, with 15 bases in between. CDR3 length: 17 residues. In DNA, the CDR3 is TGTGCCAGCAGCGTAGCTAGGGGTTGGGAAACCTACAATGAGCAGTTCTTC. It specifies CASSVARGWETYNEQFF. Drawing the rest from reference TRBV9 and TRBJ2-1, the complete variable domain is DSGVTQTPKHLITATGQRVTLRCSPRSGDLSVYWYQQSLDQGLQFLIQYYNGEERAKGNILERFSAQQFPDLHSELNLSSLELGDSALYFCASSVARGWETYNEQFFGPGTRLTVL.

The CDR3 is CASSFRDTQYF. The CDR3, as DNA: TGTGCCAGCAGCTTTAGGGATACGCAGTATTTT. The genes are TRBV7-6 and TRBJ2-3; D not resolved. The V and J ends lost 3 bases and 6 bases respectively, with 4 bases between them. Per germline, CDR1 SGHVS and CDR2 FNYEAQ. The length of the CDR3 is 11 residues. Filled out from reference TRBV7-6 and TRBJ2-3, the complete variable domain reads GAGVSQSPRYKVTKRGQDVALRCDPISGHVSLYWYRQALGQGPEFLTYFNYEAQQDKSGLPNDRFSAERPEGSISTLTIQRTEQRDSAMYRCASSFRDTQYFGPGTRLTVL.

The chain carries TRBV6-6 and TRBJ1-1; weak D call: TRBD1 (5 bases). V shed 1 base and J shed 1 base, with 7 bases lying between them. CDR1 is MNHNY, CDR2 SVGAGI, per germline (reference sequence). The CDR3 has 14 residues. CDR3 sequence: CASSYLTANTEAFF. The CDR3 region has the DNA TGTGCCAGCAGTTACTTGACAGCGAACACTGAAGCTTTCTTT.

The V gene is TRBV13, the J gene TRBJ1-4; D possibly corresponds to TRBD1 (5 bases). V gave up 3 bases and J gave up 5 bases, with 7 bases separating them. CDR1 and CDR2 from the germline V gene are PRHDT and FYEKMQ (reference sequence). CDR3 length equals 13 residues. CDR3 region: CASSFGGNEKLFF. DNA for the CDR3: TGTGCCAGCAGCTTTGGGGGGAATGAAAAACTGTTTTTT.

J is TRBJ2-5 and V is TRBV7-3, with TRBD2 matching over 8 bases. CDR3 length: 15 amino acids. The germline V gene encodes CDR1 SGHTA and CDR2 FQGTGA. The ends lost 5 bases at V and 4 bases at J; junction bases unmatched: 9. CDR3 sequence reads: CASSANTGTRETQYF. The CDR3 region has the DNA TGTGCCAGCAGCGCTAACACCGGGACTAGAGAGACCCAGTACTTC.

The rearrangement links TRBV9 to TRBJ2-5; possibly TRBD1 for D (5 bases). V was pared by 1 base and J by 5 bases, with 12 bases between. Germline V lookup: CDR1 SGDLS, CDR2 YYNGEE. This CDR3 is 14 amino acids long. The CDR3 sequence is CASSVKGLMETQYF. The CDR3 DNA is TGTGCCAGCAGCGTAAAGGGGTTGATGGAGACCCAGTACTTC.

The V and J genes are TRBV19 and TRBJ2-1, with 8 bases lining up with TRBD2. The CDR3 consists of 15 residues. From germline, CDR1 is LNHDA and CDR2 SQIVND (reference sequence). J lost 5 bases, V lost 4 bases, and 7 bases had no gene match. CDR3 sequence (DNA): TGTGCCAGTAGTACTGGGGTACTAGCGGACAATGAGCAGTTCTTC. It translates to CASSTGVLADNEQFF.

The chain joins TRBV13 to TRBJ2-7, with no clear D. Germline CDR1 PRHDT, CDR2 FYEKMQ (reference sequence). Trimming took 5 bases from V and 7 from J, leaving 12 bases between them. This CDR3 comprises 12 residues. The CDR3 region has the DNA TGTGCCAGCAGCCACGACCGGGTGGAGCAGTACTTC. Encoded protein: CASSHDRVEQYF.

The CDR3 region is CASSSAAASYEQYF. CDR3 coding DNA: TGTGCCAGTAGTTCCGCCGCGGCCTCCTACGAGCAGTACTTC. The J gene is TRBJ2-7, the V gene TRBV19; D remains ambiguous. Germline CDR1 LNHDA, CDR2 SQIVND (reference sequence). The CDR3 has 14 residues. V was shortened by 5 bases and J by 0 bases, with 11 bases between the two germline ends. Full variable domain (outside the CDR3, taken from reference TRBV19 and TRBJ2-7): DGGITQSPKYLFRKEGQNVTLSCEQNLNHDAMYWYRQDPGQGLRLIYYSQIVNDFQKGDIAEGYSVSREKKESFPLTVTSAQKNPTAFYLCASSSAAASYEQYFGPGTRLTVT.

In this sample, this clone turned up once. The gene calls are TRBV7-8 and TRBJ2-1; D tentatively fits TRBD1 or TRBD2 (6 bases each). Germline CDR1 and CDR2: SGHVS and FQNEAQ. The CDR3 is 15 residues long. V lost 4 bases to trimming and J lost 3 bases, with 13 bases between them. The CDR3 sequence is CASSYLGGYYNEQFF. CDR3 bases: TGTGCCAGCAGCTATTTGGGGGGCTACTACAATGAGCAGTTCTTC. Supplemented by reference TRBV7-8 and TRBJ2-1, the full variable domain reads GAGVSQSPRYKVAKRGQDVALRCDPISGHVSLFWYQQALGQGPEFLTYFQNEAQLDKSGLPSDRFFAERPEGSVSTLKIQRTQQEDSAVYLCASSYLGGYYNEQFFGPGTRLTVL.